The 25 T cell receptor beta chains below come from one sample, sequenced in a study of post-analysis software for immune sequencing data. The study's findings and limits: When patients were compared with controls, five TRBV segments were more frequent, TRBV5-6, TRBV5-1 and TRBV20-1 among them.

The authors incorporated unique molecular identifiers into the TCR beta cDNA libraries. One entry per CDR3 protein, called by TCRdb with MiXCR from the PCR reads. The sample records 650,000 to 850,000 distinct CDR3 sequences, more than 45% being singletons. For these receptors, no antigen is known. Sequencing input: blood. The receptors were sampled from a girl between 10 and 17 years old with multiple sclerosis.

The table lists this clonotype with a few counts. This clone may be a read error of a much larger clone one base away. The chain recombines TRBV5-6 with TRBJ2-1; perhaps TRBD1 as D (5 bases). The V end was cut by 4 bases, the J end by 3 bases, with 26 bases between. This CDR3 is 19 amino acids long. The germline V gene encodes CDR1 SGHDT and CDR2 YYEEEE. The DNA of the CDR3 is TGTGCCAGCAGCGGTTCGACAGAAACTCGGAACTATAACTACAATGAGCAGTTCTTC. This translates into CASSGSTETRNYNYNEQFF.

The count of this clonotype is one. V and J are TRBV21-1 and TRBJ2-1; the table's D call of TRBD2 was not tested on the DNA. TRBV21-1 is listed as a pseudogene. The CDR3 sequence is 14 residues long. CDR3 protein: CASSARLVMWEQFF. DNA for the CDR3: TGTGCCAGCAGCGCCCGACTAGTGATGTGGGAGCAGTTCTTC.

CDR3 residues: CSVEELAGMADTQYF. In DNA, the CDR3 is TGCAGCGTTGAAGAACTAGCGGGTATGGCAGATACGCAGTATTTT. The V call is TRBV29-1, the J call TRBJ2-3; 9 bases are shared with TRBD2. This CDR3 contains 15 residues. V trimming: 0 bases; J trimming: 4 bases; junction bases outside the gene matches: 5. The germline V gene has CDR1 SQVTM and CDR2 ANQGSEA.

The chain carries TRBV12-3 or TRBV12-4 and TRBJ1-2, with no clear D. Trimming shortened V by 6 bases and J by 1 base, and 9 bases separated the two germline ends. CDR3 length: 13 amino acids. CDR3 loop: CASRTGFNYGYTF. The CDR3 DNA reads TGTGCCAGCAGGACGGGTTTTAACTATGGCTACACCTTC.

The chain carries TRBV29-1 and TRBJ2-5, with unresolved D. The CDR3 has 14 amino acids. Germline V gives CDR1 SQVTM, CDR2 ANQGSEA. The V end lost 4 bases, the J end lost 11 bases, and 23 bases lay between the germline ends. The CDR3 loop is CSVAEQRPGLWQYF. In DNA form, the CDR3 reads TGCAGCGTTGCGGAGCAACGACCTGGCTTGTGGCAGTACTTC.

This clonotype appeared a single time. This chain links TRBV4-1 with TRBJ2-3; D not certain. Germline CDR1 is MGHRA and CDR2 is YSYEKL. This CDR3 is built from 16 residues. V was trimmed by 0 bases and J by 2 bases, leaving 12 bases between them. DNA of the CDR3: TGCGCCAGCAGCCAAGATGAGTCCAGCCACACAGATACGCAGTATTTT. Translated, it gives CASSQDESSHTDTQYF.

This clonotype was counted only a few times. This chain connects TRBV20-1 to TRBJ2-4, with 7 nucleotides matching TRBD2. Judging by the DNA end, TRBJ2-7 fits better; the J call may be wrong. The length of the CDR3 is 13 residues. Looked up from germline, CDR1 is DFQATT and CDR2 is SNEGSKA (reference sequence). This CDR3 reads CSARGTISLEQYF. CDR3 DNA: TGCAGTGCTAGGGGGACTATCTCCCTCGAGCAGTACTTC.

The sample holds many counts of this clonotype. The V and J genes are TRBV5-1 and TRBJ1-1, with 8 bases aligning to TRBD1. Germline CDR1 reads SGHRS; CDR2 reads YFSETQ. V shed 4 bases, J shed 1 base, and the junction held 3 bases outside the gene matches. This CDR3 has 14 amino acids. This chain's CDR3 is CASSRGQGNTEAFF. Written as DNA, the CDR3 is TGCGCCAGCAGCCGCGGACAGGGGAACACTGAAGCTTTCTTT.

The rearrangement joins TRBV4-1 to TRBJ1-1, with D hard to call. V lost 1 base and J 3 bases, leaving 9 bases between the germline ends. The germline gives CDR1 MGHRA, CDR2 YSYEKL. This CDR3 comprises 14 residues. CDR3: CASSQARGDTEAFF. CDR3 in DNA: TGCGCCAGCAGCCAAGCCCGGGGAGACACTGAAGCTTTCTTT.

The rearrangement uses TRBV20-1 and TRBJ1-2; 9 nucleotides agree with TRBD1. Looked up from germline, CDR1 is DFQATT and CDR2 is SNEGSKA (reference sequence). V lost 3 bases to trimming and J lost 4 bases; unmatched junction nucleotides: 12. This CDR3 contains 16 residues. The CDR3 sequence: CSARITPGQGIYGYTF. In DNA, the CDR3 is TGCAGTGCTAGGATAACACCGGGACAGGGCATCTATGGCTACACCTTC.

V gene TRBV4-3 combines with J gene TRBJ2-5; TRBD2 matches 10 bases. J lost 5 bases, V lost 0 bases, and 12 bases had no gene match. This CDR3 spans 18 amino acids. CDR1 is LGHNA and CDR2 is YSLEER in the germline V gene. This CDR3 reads CASSQDVASGSGWETQYF. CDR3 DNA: TGCGCCAGCAGCCAAGATGTGGCTAGCGGGAGCGGTTGGGAGACCCAGTACTTC.

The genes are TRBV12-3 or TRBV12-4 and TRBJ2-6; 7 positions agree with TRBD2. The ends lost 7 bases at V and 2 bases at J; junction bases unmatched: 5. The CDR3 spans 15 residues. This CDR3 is CASNSAGAGANVLTF. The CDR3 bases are TGTGCCAGCAACTCTGCGGGGGCTGGGGCCAACGTCCTGACTTTC.

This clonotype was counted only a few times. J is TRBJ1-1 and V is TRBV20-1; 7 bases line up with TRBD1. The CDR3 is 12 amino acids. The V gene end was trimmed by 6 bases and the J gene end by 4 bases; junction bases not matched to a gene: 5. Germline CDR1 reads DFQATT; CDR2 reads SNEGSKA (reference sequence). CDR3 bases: TGCAGTGCCACGAGGACAGGCACTGAAGCTTTCTTT. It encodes CSATRTGTEAFF.

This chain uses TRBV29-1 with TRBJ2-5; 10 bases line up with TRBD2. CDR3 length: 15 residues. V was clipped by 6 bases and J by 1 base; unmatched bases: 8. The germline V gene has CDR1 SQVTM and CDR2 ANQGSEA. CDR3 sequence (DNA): TGCAGCGTAGCGGGGGGGAGGGGGCTCCAAGAGACCCAGTACTTC. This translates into CSVAGGRGLQETQYF.

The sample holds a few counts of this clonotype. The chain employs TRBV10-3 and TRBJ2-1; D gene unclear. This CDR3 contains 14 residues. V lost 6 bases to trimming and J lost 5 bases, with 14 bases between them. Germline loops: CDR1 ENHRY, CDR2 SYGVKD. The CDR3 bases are TGTGCCATCAGGGCCCCCCCAGGCAACAATGAGCAGTTCTTC. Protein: CAIRAPPGNNEQFF.

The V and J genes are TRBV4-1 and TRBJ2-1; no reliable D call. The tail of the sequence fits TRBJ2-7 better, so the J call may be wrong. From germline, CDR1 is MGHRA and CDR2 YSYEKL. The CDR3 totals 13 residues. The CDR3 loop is CASSQARYNEQYF. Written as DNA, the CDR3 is TGCGCCAGCAGCCAAGCCAGATACAATGAGCAGTACTTC.

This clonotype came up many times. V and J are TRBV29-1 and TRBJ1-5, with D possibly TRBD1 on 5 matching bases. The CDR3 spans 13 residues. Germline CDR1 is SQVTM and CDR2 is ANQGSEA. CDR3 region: CSYRLSSNQPQHF. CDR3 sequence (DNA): TGCAGTTACAGGCTTTCGAGCAATCAGCCCCAGCATTTT.

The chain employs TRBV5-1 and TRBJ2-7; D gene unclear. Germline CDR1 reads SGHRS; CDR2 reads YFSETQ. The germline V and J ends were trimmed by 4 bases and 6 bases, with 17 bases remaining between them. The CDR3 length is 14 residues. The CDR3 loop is CASSHPGLMTEQYF. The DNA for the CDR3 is TGCGCCAGCAGCCATCCGGGCCTGATGACCGAGCAGTACTTC.

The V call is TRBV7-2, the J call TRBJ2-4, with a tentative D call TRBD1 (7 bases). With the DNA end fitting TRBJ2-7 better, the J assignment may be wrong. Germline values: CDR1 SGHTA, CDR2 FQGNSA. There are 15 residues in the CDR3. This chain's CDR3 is CASSLVTGTAYEQYF. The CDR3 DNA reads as TGTGCCAGCAGCTTAGTGACAGGGACTGCCTACGAGCAGTACTTC.

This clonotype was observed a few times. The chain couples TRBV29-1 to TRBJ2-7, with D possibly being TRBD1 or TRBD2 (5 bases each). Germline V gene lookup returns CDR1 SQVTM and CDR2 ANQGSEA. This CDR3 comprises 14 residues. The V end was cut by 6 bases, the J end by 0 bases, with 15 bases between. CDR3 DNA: TGCAGCGTGGGGACCTTTTATCGCTCCTACGAGCAGTACTTC. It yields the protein CSVGTFYRSYEQYF.

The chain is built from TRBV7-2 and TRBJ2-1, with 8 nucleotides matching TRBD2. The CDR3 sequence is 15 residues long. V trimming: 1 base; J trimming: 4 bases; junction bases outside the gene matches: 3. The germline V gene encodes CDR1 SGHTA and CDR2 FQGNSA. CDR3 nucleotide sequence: TGTGCCAGCAGCTTAGTAGGGACTAGGTACAATGAGCAGTTCTTC. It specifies CASSLVGTRYNEQFF.

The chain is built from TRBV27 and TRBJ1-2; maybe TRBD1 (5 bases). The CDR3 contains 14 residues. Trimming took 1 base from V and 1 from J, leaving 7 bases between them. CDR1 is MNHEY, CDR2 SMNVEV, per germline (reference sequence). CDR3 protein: CASSLYRNNYGYTF. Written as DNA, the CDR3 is TGTGCCAGCAGTTTATACAGGAATAACTATGGCTACACCTTC.

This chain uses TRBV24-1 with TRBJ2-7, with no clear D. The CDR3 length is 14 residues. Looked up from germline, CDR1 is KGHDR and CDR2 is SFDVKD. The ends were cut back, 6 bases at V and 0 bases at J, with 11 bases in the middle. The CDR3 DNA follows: TGTGCCACCAGTACAGTTACGAGCTCCTACGAGCAGTACTTC. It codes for CATSTVTSSYEQYF.

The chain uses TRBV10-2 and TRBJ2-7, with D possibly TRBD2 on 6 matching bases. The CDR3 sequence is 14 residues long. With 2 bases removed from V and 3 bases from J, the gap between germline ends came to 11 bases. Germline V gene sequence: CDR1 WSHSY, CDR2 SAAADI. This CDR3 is CASSEAGTNYEQYF. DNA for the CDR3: TGCGCCAGCAGTGAGGCGGGGACCAACTACGAGCAGTACTTC.

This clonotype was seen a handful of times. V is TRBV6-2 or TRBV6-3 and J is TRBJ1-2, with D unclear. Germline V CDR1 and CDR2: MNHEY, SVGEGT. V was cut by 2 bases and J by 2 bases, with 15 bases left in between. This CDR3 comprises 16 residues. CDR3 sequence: CASSYLPHGFNYGYTF. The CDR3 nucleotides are TGTGCCAGCAGTTACCTGCCACACGGCTTCAACTATGGCTACACCTTC.